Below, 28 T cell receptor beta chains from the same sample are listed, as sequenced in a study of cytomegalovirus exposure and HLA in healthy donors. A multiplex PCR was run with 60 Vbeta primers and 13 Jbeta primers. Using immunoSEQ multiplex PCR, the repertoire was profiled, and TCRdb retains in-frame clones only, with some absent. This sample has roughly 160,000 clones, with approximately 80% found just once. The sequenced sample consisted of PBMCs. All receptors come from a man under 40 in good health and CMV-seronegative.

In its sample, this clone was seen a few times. CDR3: CASSVGDSGGASYEQYF. DNA for the CDR3: TGTGCCAGCAGCGTAGGTGATAGCGGGGGGGCATCCTACGAGCAGTACTTC. This chain links TRBV9 with TRBJ2-7, with 11 bases that match TRBD2. The CDR3 has 17 amino acids. Germline CDR1 is SGDLS and CDR2 is YYNGEE. Germline trimming cut 0 bases from V and 1 base from J; bases unmatched to any gene: 6.

CDR3 region: CASSGRQGDTGHSPLHF. As DNA, the CDR3 is TGTGCCAGCAGCGGACGACAGGGGGACACTGGACATTCACCCCTCCACTTT. The gene calls are TRBV7-2 and TRBJ1-6; 9 bases fit TRBD1. The CDR3 consists of 17 residues. With V trimmed by 5 bases and J by 8 bases, 13 bases remained unmatched. Germline V gene lookup returns CDR1 SGHTA and CDR2 FQGNSA.

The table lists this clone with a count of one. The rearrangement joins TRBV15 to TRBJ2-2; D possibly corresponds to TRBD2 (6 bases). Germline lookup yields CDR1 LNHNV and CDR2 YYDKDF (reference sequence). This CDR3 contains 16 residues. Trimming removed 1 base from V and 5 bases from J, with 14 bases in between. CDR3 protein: CATSRAGGVKTGELFF. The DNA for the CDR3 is TGTGCCACCAGCAGAGCCGGAGGGGTCAAGACCGGGGAGCTGTTTTTT.

Here the CDR3 reads CASSAKNYHRGDTQYF. Written as DNA, the CDR3 is TGTGCCAGCAGTGCTAAAAACTACCACAGGGGAGATACGCAGTATTTT. The chain joins TRBV27 to TRBJ2-3; 7 bases are a match to TRBD1. V shed 5 bases, J shed 5 bases, and the junction held 13 bases outside the gene matches. CDR3 length: 16 amino acids. CDR1 MNHEY and CDR2 SMNVEV come from the germline V gene (reference sequence).

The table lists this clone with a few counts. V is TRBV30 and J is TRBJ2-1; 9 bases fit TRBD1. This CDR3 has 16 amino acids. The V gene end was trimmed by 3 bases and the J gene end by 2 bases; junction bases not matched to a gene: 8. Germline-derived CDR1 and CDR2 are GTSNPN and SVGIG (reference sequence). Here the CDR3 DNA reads TGTGCCTGGAGCGCCGGGACAGGGAGGCCCTACAATGAGCAGTTCTTC. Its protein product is CAWSAGTGRPYNEQFF. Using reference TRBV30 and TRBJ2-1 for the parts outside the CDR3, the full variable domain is SQTIHQWPATLVQPVGSPLSLECTVEGTSNPNLYWYRQAAGRGLQLLFYSVGIGQISSEVPQNLSASRPQDRQFILSSKKLLLSDSGFYLCAWSAGTGRPYNEQFFGPGTRLTVL.

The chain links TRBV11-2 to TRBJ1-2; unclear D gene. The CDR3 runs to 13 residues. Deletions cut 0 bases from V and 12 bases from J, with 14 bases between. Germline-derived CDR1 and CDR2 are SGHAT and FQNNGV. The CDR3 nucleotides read TGTGCCAGCAGCTTAGACCTGGGCCATCCCCACACCTTC. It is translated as CASSLDLGHPHTF.

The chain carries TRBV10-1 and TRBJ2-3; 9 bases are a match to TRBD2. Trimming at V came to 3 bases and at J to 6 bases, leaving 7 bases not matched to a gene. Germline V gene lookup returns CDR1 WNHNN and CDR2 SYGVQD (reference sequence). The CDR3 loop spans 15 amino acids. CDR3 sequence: CASSDGGGAGDTQYF. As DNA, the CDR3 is TGCGCCAGCAGTGATGGCGGGGGGGCGGGCGATACGCAGTATTTT.

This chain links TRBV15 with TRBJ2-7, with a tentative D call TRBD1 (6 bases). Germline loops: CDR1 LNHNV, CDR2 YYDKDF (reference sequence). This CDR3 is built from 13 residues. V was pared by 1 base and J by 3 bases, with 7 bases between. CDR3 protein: CATSRVRGYEQYF. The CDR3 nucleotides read TGTGCCACCAGCAGAGTCAGGGGCTACGAGCAGTACTTC.

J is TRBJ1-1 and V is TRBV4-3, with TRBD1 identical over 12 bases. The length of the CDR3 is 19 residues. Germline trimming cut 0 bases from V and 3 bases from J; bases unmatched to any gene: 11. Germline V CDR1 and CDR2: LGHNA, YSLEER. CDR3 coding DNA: TGCGCCAGCAGCCAAGATTTTCCGGGACAGGGGGCAAGGGACACTGAAGCTTTCTTT. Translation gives CASSQDFPGQGARDTEAFF.

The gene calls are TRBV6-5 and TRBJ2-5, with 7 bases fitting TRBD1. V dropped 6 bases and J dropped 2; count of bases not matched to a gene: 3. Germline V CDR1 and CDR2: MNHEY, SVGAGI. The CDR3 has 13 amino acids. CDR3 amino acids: CASRTGWQETQYF. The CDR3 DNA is TGTGCCAGCAGGACAGGGTGGCAAGAGACCCAGTACTTC.

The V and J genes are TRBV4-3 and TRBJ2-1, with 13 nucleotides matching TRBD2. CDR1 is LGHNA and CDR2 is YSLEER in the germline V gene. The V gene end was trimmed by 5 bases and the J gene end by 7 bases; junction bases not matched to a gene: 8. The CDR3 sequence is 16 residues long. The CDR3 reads CASSYRTSGSGNEQFF. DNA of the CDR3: TGCGCCAGCAGCTACCGGACTAGCGGGAGCGGGAATGAGCAGTTCTTC.

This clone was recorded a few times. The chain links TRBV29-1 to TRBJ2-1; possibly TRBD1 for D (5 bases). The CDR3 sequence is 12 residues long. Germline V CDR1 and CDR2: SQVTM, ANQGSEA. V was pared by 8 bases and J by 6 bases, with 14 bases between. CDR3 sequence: CSLGAPSNEQFF. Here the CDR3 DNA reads TGCAGCCTTGGGGCTCCTTCCAATGAGCAGTTCTTC.

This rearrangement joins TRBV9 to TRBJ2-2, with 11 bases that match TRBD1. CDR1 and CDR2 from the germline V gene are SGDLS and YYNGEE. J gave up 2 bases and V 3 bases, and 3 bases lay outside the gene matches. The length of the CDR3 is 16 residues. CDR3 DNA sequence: TGTGCCAGCAGCGACGGACAGGGGGCCAACACCGGGGAGCTGTTTTTT. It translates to CASSDGQGANTGELFF.

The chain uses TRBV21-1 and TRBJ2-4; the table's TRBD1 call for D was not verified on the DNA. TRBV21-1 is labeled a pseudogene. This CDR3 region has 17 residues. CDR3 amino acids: CASSKEEGAVAKNIQYF. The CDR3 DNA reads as TGTGCCAGCAGCAAAGAGGAGGGGGCGGTTGCCAAAAACATTCAGTACTTC.

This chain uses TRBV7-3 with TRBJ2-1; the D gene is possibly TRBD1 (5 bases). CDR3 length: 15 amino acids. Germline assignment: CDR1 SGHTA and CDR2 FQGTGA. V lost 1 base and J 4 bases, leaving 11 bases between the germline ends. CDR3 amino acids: CASSLSRTSYNEQFF. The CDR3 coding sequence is TGTGCCAGCAGCTTAAGTAGGACATCTTACAATGAGCAGTTCTTC. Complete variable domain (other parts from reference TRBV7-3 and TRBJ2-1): GAGVSQTPSNKVTEKGKYVELRCDPISGHTALYWYRQSLGQGPEFLIYFQGTGAADDSGLPNDRFFAVRPEGSVSTLKIQRTERGDSAVYLCASSLSRTSYNEQFFGPGTRLTVL.

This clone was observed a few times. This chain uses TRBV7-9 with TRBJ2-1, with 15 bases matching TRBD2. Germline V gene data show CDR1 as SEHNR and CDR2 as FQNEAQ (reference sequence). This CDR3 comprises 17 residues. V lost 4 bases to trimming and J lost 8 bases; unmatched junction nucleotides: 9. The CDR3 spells CASSSGLAGGGFDEQFF. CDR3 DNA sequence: TGTGCCAGCAGCTCCGGACTAGCGGGAGGGGGCTTCGATGAGCAGTTCTTC. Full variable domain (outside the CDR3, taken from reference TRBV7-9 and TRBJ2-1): DTGVSQNPRHKITKRGQNVTFRCDPISEHNRLYWYRQTLGQGPEFLTYFQNEAQLEKSRLLSDRFSAERPKGSFSTLEIQRTEQGDSAMYLCASSSGLAGGGFDEQFFGPGTRLTVL.

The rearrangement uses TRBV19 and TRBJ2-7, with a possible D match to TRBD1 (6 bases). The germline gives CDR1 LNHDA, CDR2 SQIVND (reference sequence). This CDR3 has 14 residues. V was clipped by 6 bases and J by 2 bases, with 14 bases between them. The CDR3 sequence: CASRSGRGTYEQYF. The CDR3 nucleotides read TGTGCCAGTAGATCGGGCAGGGGAACCTACGAGCAGTACTTC.

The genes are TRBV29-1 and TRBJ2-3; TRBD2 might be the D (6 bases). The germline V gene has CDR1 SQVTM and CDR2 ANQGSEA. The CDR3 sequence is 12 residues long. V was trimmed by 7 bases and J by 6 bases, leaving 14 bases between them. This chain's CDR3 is CSALDYLDTQYF. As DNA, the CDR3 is TGCAGCGCTTTGGACTACCTTGATACGCAGTATTTT.

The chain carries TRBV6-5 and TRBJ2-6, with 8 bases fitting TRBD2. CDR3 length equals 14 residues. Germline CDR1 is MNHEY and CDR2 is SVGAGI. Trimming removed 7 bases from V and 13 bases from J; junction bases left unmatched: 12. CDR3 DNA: TGTGCCAGCACCGCCCGGCGGGGGGTCGGTGTCCTGACTTTC. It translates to CASTARRGVGVLTF.

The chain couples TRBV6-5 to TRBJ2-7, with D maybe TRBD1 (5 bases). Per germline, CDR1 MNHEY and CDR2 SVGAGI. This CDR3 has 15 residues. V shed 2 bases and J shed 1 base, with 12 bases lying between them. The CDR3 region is CASSYRAGQSYEQYF. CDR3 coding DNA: TGTGCCAGCAGTTACCGGGCCGGACAATCCTACGAGCAGTACTTC.

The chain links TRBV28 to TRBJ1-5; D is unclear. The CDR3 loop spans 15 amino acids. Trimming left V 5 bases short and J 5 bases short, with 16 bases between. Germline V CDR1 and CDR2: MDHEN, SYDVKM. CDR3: CASSPPPGFDQPQHF. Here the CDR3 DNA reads TGTGCCAGCAGTCCCCCCCCGGGGTTCGATCAGCCCCAGCATTTT.

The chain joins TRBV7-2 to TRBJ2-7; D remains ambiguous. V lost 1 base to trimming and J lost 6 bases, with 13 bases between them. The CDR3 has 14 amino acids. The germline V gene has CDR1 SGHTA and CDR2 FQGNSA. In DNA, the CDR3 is TGTGCCAGCAGCTTAGGGGTCCCTAGAGGCGAGCAGTACTTC. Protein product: CASSLGVPRGEQYF.

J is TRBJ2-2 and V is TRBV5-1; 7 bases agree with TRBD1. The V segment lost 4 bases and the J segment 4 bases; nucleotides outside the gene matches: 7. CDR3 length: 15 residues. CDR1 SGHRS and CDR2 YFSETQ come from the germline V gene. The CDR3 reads CASSLNRGSTGELFF. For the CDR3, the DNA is TGCGCCAGCAGCCTAAACAGGGGTAGCACCGGGGAGCTGTTTTTT. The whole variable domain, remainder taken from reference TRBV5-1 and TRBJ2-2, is KAGVTQTPRYLIKTRGQQVTLSCSPISGHRSVSWYQQTPGQGLQFLFEYFSETQRNKGNFPGRFSGRQFSNSRSEMNVSTLELGDSALYLCASSLNRGSTGELFFGEGSRLTVL.

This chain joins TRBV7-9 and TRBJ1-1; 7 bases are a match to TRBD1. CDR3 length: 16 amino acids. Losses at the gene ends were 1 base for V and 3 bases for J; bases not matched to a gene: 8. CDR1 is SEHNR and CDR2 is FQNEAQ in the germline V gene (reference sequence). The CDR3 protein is CASSLGGRGSYTEAFF. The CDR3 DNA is TGTGCCAGCAGCTTAGGAGGCAGGGGGTCTTACACTGAAGCTTTCTTT.

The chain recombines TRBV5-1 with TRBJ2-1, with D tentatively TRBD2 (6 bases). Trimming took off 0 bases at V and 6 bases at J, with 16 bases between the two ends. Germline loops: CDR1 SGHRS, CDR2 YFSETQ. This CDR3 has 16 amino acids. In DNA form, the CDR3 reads TGCGCCAGCAGCTTGGCCCTGCGGGAAAACTCCAATGAGCAGTTCTTC. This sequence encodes CASSLALRENSNEQFF.

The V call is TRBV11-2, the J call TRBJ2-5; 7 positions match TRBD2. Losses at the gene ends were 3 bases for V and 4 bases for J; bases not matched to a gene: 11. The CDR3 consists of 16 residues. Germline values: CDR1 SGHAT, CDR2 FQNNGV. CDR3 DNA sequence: TGTGCCAGCAGCTTCCTAGGACTAGTGGTGGGAGAGACCCAGTACTTC. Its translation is CASSFLGLVVGETQYF.

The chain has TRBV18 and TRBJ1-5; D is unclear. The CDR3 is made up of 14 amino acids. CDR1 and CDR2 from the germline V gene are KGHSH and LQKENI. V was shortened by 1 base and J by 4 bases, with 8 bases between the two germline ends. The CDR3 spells CASSPQDSNQPQHF. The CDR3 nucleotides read TGTGCCAGCTCACCACAAGACTCAAATCAGCCCCAGCATTTT.

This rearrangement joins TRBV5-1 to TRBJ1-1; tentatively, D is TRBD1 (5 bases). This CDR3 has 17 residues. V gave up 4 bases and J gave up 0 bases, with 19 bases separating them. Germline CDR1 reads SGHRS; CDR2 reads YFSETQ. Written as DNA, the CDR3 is TGCGCCAGCAGCCCCTGGTGGGGCGGCTCTATGAACACTGAAGCTTTCTTT. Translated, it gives CASSPWWGGSMNTEAFF.